The clone carrying this T cell receptor beta chain was found once. V shed 8 bases and J shed 4 bases, with 8 bases lying between them. Germline CDR1 is MNHNS and CDR2 is SASEGT. The CDR3 length is 11 residues. These data are taken from a study of T cell repertoires in ileal Crohn's disease. The wider study: Every patient was operated on for stricturing (approximately 60%) or penetrating (approximately 39%) complications.

Produced via immunoSEQ multiplex PCR; TCRdb's table is partial and in-frame only. The table records some 10,000 clones, about 81% of them present only once. Regarding time point: neoterminal ileum biopsy at postoperative endoscopy, about 6 months after surgery. V is TRBV6-1 and J is TRBJ1-1; D gene unclear. This clonotype originated in an adult with Crohn's disease. Sequencing input: ileal tissue. CDR3 bases: TGTGCCAGCGCACGGGTCACTGAAGCTTTCTTT. It is translated as CASARVTEAFF.